These 29 T cell receptor beta chains originate from one sample sequenced in a study of CXCR3-negative and CXCR3-positive naive CD8 T cells. Through 5' RACE with UMI labels, the TRB cDNA libraries were prepared. TCRdb reanalyzed the 5' RACE reads, giving one entry per CDR3 protein sequence and no DNA. The specimen's table records 40,000 to 55,000 distinct CDR3 sequences. The sample was naive CXCR3- CD8+ T cells from blood. Subset given: CD45RO-CCR7+CD27+CD95- naive CD8+ T cells lacking CXCR3 (TNR3-). These receptor sequences come from a human donor in good health. Some clones in this sample may be carry-over from other donors' samples.

The chain uses TRBV7-9 and TRBJ2-7; the TCRdb call, TRBD2, lacks DNA for checking. Germline CDR1 and CDR2: SEHNR and FQNEAQ (reference sequence). CDR3 length: 14 residues. CDR3 loop: CASTQVGRETEQYF. Supplemented by reference TRBV7-9 and TRBJ2-7, the full variable domain reads DTGVSQNPRHKITKRGQNVTFRCDPISEHNRLYWYRQTLGQGPEFLTYFQNEAQLEKSRLLSDRFSAERPKGSFSTLEIQRTEQGDSAMYLCASTQVGRETEQYFGPGTRLTVT.

The chain links TRBV6-6 to TRBJ2-7. The germline V gene has CDR1 MNHNY and CDR2 SVGAGI (reference sequence). The CDR3 extends over 14 amino acids. The CDR3 protein is CASSQYDRYYEQYF.

The chain employs TRBV29-1 and TRBJ1-2. CDR3 length: 13 residues. Germline-derived CDR1 and CDR2 are SQVTM and ANQGSEA. CDR3 region: CSVADTPNYGYTF.

The CDR3 spells CATSRRGASRTEAFF. V and J are TRBV15 and TRBJ1-1; TCRdb's D gene call, TRBD1, goes unchecked for lack of DNA. Looked up from germline, CDR1 is LNHNV and CDR2 is YYDKDF (reference sequence). CDR3 length: 15 amino acids.

The rearrangement uses TRBV7-9 and TRBJ2-2; TCRdb's assignment of TRBD2 cannot be checked, as there is no DNA. In germline, CDR1 is SEHNR, CDR2 FQNEAQ (reference sequence). The CDR3 loop spans 16 amino acids. The CDR3 here is CASRESVGANTGELFF.

This chain joins TRBV27 and TRBJ1-2; the TCRdb call, TRBD1, lacks DNA for checking. Germline loops: CDR1 MNHEY, CDR2 SMNVEV (reference sequence). The CDR3 covers 16 residues. CDR3 amino acids: CASSPQWDLFNYGYTF.

The rearrangement links TRBV6-4 to TRBJ2-5; the TCRdb D gene call, TRBD1, has no DNA to confirm it. The CDR3 sequence is 13 residues long. Germline loops: CDR1 MRHNA, CDR2 SNTAGT. The CDR3 spells CASSDGDRGTQYF.

V gene TRBV20-1 combines with J gene TRBJ1-2. The CDR3 runs to 11 residues. Germline CDR1 and CDR2: DFQATT and SNEGSKA (reference sequence). CDR3 sequence reads: CSASPSNGYTF.

V usage is TRBV7-8 and J usage is TRBJ2-1; the TCRdb call, TRBD1, lacks DNA for checking. Germline assignment: CDR1 SGHVS and CDR2 FQNEAQ. CDR3 length equals 14 residues. CDR3 in amino acids: CATQDRASYNEQFF.

This chain joins TRBV20-1 and TRBJ1-1; without DNA, the TCRdb call of TRBD1 cannot be checked. Germline V lookup: CDR1 DFQATT, CDR2 SNEGSKA (reference sequence). CDR3 length equals 15 residues. CDR3 sequence: CSARSSSGENTEAFF.

The CDR3 loop is CASSGGTGLKKTQYF. This chain links TRBV12-3 or TRBV12-4 with TRBJ2-5; the D call of TRBD1 rests on TCRdb alone, since no DNA is present to check it. The CDR3 contains 15 residues.

The rearrangement joins TRBV5-1 to TRBJ2-3; TCRdb's assignment of TRBD2 cannot be checked, as there is no DNA. CDR1 SGHRS and CDR2 YFSETQ come from the germline V gene. This CDR3 region has 19 residues. CDR3 in amino acids: CASSLAPSGGVSATDTQYF.

J is TRBJ1-1 and V is TRBV7-8. The germline CDR1 and CDR2 sequences are SGHVS and FQNEAQ. The CDR3 is 15 amino acids. CDR3 sequence reads: CASSLQDNMNTEAFF.

The V and J genes are TRBV7-2 and TRBJ2-1; the TRBD2 assignment by TCRdb is unverifiable without DNA. The germline CDR1 and CDR2 sequences are SGHTA and FQGNSA. The CDR3 runs to 15 residues. The CDR3: CASSLRAGTYNEQFF.

CDR3 sequence reads: CSVPDRTGELFF. The chain carries TRBV29-1 and TRBJ2-2. Germline CDR1 reads SQVTM; CDR2 reads ANQGSEA. The CDR3 runs to 12 residues.

This chain joins TRBV29-1 and TRBJ2-2. CDR3 size: 12 residues. Per germline, CDR1 SQVTM and CDR2 ANQGSEA. The CDR3 sequence: CSGVGVTGELFF.

The chain joins TRBV20-1 to TRBJ2-1; as DNA is missing, the TRBD1 call by TCRdb cannot be tested. CDR3 size: 15 residues. The germline gives CDR1 DFQATT, CDR2 SNEGSKA (reference sequence). The CDR3 reads CSARDQVAGYNEQFF.

V and J are TRBV28 and TRBJ2-3; checking the TCRdb D call of TRBD2 is not possible without DNA. Germline-derived CDR1 and CDR2 are MDHEN and SYDVKM. This CDR3 has 15 residues. This CDR3 reads CASSSFGDETDTQYF.

The J gene is TRBJ2-1, the V gene TRBV29-1. The germline CDR1 and CDR2 sequences are SQVTM and ANQGSEA. The CDR3 covers 16 residues. The CDR3 reads CSVEDPRESSYNEQFF.

The chain has TRBV24-1 and TRBJ2-2. Germline CDR1 reads KGHDR; CDR2 reads SFDVKD. The CDR3 has 17 amino acids. This chain's CDR3 is CATSDFFGGLNTGELFF.

By frequency, this clonotype registers medium-sized. The chain joins TRBV4-3 to TRBJ1-4. Germline V gives CDR1 LGHNA, CDR2 YSLEER. CDR3 length equals 17 residues. The CDR3 spells CASSQDQVAGRNEKLFF.

CDR3 sequence: CSVVTGGALGEQYF. The V call is TRBV29-1, the J call TRBJ2-7; TCRdb picks TRBD1, but there is no DNA to check that call. This CDR3 has 14 amino acids. The germline gives CDR1 SQVTM, CDR2 ANQGSEA.

The gene calls are TRBV7-9 and TRBJ2-7. Germline V gene data show CDR1 as SEHNR and CDR2 as FQNEAQ (reference sequence). CDR3 size: 13 residues. This CDR3 is CASKDSNSYEQYF.

This chain links TRBV14 with TRBJ2-1. The germline CDR1 and CDR2 sequences are SGHDN and FVKESK. This CDR3 region has 14 residues. The CDR3 is CASSSYIGFDEQFF.

The chain links TRBV9 to TRBJ2-1; the TCRdb call, TRBD2, lacks DNA for checking. Germline V gene sequence: CDR1 SGDLS, CDR2 YYNGEE. There are 13 residues in the CDR3. The CDR3 spells CASSPPRYNEQFF.

The chain joins TRBV7-2 to TRBJ2-1; TCRdb outputs TRBD1, but without DNA this stays unchecked. Germline V CDR1 and CDR2: SGHTA, FQGNSA. There are 14 residues in the CDR3. This CDR3 reads CASSLGGAHNEQFF.

The rearrangement links TRBV7-8 to TRBJ2-6. CDR1 and CDR2 from the germline V gene are SGHVS and FQNEAQ. The CDR3 totals 16 residues. CDR3 protein: CASTLGQNSGANVLTF. Together with reference TRBV7-8 and TRBJ2-6, the CDR3 gives the full variable domain: GAGVSQSPRYKVAKRGQDVALRCDPISGHVSLFWYQQALGQGPEFLTYFQNEAQLDKSGLPSDRFFAERPEGSVSTLKIQRTQQEDSAVYLCASTLGQNSGANVLTFGAGSRLTVL.

This sequence joins TRBV4-1 and TRBJ1-2. Germline V gene sequence: CDR1 MGHRA, CDR2 YSYEKL. The CDR3 runs 14 residues. The CDR3 loop is CASSQSAASYDYTF.

This chain uses TRBV4-1 with TRBJ2-3; without DNA, the TCRdb call of TRBD2 cannot be checked. The CDR3 spans 15 residues. Germline V gene lookup returns CDR1 MGHRA and CDR2 YSYEKL. The CDR3: CASSQIAGSTDTQYF.